The text below deals with one TCR beta chain. This sample stems from a study of a mutant IDH1 vaccine in newly diagnosed glioma. Documented time point: baseline, week 1 (first vaccination visit). Stated treatment: pre-vaccination baseline after standard-of-care therapy. V was clipped by 3 bases and J by 6 bases, with 15 bases between them. The CDR3 has 14 residues. CDR1 is LGHNA, CDR2 YNFKEQ, per germline. Assay used: immunoSEQ multiplex PCR; TCRdb lists only in-frame clones, some missing. The table records over 80,000 clones, around 90% of them present only once. Sequencing was performed on PBMCs, taken from a glioma patient treated with radiotherapy, temozolomide or both. This rearrangement joins TRBV4-2 to TRBJ2-7; D is unresolved. The clonotype originates from a woman aged 45-60 years with glioma. The CDR3 DNA is TGTGCCAGCAGCCAGCGCGGACGAGAGTCCGAGCAGTACTTC. Translation: CASSQRGRESEQYF.